This TCR beta chain was profiled in a study of blood T cells in healthy people across ages. The table lists this clonotype with many counts. PCR was performed a second time for about 6 to 11 cycles using a sample-barcoded 5' primer and a J-beta primer mix. TCRdb re-called the 5' RACE reads with MiXCR, one entry per CDR3 protein. The sample has about 1.1 million distinct CDR3 sequences, 35% to 45% seen once. Germline CDR1 is SQVTM and CDR2 is ANQGSEA. The V and J ends lost 4 bases and 8 bases, in that order; junction bases with no gene match: 5. The CDR3 totals 13 residues. The V gene is TRBV29-1, the J gene TRBJ1-4; 9 positions match TRBD1. The sequence was collected from a man between 18 and 29 years old in good health. Sequenced: blood. The CDR3 bases are TGCAGCGTTGCGCCCGGACAGGGGGAAAAACTGTTTTTT. This codes for CSVAPGQGEKLFF.